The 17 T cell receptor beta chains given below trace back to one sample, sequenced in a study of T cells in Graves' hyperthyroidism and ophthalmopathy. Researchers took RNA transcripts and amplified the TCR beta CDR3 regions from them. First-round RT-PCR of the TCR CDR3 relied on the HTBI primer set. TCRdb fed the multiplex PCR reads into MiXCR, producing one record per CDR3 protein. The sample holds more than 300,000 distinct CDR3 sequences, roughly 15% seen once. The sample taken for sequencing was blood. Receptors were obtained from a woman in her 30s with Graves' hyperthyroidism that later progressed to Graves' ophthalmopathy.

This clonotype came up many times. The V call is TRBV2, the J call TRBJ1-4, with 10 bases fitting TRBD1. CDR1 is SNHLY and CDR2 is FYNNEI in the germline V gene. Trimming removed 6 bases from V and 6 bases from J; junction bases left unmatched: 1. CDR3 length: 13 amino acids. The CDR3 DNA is TGTGCCAGCAGGGGGACAGGGGATGAAAAACTGTTTTTT. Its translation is CASRGTGDEKLFF.

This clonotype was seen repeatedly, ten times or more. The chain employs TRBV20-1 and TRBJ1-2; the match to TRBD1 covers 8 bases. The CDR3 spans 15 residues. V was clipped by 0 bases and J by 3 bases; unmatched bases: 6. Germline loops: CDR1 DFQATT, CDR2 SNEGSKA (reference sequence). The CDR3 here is CSARDTQGAYYGYTF. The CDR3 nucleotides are TGCAGTGCTAGAGACACCCAGGGGGCTTACTATGGCTACACCTTC.

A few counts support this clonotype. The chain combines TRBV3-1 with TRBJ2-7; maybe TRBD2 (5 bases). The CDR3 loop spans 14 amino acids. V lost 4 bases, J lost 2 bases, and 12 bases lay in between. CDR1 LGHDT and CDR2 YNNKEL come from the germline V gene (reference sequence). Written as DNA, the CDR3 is TGTGCCAGCAGCCCCTTTGAGGGTCCCTACGAGCAGTACTTC. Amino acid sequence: CASSPFEGPYEQYF.

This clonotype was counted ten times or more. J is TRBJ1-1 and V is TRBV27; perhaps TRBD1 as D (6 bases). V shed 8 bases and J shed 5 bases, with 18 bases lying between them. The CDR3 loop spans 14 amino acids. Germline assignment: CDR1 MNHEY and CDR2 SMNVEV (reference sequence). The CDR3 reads CASAYRVSVTEAFF. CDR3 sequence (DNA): TGTGCCAGCGCGTACAGGGTTTCGGTAACTGAAGCTTTCTTT.

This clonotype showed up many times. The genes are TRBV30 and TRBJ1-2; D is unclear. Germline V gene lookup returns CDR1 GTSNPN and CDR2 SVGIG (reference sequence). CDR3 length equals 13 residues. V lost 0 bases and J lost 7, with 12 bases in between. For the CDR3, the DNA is TGTGCCTGGAGTGTAGGGCCCGGCCGTGGCTACACCTTC. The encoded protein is CAWSVGPGRGYTF.

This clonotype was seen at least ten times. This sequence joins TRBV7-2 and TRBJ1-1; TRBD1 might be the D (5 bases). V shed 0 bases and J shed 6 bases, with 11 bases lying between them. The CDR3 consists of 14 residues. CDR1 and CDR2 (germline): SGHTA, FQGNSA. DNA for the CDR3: TGTGCCAGCAGCTTAGCTTCGGTAGGGGCTGAAGCTTTCTTT. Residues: CASSLASVGAEAFF. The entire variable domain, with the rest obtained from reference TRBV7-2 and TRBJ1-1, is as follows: GAGVSQSPSNKVTEKGKDVELRCDPISGHTALYWYRQSLGQGLEFLIYFQGNSAPDKSGLPSDRFSAERTGGSVSTLTIQRTQQEDSAVYLCASSLASVGAEAFFGQGTRLTVV.

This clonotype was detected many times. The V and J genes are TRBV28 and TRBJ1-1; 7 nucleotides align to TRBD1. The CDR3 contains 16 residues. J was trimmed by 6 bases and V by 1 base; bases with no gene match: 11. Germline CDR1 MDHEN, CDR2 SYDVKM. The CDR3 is CASSLYATGLVAEAFF. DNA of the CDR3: TGTGCCAGCAGTTTATACGCGACAGGGCTTGTCGCTGAAGCTTTCTTT. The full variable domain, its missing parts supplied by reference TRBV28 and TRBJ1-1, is DVKVTQSSRYLVKRTGEKVFLECVQDMDHENMFWYRQDPGLGLRLIYFSYDVKMKEKGDIPEGYSVSREKKERFSLILESASTNQTSMYLCASSLYATGLVAEAFFGQGTRLTVV.

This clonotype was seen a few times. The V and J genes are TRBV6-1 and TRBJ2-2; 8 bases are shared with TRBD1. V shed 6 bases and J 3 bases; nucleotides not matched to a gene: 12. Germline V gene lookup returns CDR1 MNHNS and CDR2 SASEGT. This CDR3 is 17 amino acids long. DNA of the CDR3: TGTGCCAGCAGCCAACGCGACAGGGGCTACGACACCGGGGAGCTGTTTTTT. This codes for CASSQRDRGYDTGELFF.

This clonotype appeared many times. The DNA for the CDR3 is TGTGCCAGCACCACCTGGGCAGGGTCACAAGAGACCCAGTACTTC. It codes for CASTTWAGSQETQYF. V is TRBV12-3 or TRBV12-4 and J is TRBJ2-5; D possibly corresponds to TRBD1 (5 bases). This CDR3 is 15 amino acids long. V was cut by 7 bases and J by 2 bases, with 17 bases left in between.

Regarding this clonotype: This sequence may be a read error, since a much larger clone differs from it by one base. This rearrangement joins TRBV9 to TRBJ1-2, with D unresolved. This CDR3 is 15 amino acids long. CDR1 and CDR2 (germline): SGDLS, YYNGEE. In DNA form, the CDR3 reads TGTGCCAGCATCGTAGAGCCGGCGGGCAACTATGGCTACACCTTC. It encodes CASIVEPAGNYGYTF.

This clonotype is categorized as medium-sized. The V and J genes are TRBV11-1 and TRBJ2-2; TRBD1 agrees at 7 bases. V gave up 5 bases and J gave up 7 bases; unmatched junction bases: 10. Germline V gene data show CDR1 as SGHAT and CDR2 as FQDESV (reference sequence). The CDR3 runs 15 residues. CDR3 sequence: CASSRTAGGFGELFF. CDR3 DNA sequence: TGTGCCAGCAGCCGAACCGCAGGGGGTTTCGGGGAGCTGTTTTTT.

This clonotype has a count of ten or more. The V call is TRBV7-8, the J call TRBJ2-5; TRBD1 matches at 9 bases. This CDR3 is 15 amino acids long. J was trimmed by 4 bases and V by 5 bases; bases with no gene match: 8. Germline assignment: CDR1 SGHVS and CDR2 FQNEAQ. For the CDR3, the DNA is TGTGCCAGCAGCCCAACGGGGACAGGGTCAGAGACCCAGTACTTC. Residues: CASSPTGTGSETQYF.

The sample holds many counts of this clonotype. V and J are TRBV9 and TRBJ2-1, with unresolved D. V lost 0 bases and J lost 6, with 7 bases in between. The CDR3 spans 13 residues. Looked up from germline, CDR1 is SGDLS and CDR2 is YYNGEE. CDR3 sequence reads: CASSVGLFNEQFF. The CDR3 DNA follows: TGTGCCAGCAGCGTAGGCCTCTTCAATGAGCAGTTCTTC.

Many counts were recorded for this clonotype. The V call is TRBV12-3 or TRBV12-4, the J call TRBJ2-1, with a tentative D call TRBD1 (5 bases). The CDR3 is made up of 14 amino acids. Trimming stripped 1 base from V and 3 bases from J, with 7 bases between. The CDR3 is CASSLGTHYNEQFF. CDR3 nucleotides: TGTGCCAGCAGTTTAGGGACACACTACAATGAGCAGTTCTTC.

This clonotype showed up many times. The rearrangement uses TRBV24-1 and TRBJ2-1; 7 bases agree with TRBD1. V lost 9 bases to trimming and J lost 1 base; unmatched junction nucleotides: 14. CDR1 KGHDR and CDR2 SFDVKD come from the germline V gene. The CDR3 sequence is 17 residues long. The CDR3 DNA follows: TGTGCCACCGGGGCAGACAGGGCCGAAGGGTCCTACAATGAGCAGTTCTTC. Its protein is CATGADRAEGSYNEQFF.

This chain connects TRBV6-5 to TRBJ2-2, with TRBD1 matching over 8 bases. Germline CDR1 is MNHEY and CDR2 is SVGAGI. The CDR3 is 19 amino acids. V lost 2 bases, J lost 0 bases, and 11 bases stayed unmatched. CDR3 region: CASSYPTPGTGSNTGELFF. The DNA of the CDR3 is TGTGCCAGCAGTTACCCGACGCCCGGGACAGGTTCGAACACCGGGGAGCTGTTTTTT.

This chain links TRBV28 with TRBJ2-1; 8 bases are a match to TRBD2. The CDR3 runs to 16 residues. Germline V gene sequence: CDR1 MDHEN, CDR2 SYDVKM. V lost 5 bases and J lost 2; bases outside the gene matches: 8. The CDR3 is CASSPTSGSPYNEQFF. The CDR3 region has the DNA TGTGCCAGCAGTCCAACTAGCGGCAGCCCCTACAATGAGCAGTTCTTC.